This T cell receptor beta chain was retrieved from a study of blood T cell repertoires in COVID-19 (dated by TCRdb to about 2020). A note on the overall study: The collaborator samples originated in the United States, Italy and Spain and spanned the acute and convalescent phases of COVID-19. The material from the prospective study consisted of cDNA or gDNA derived from T cells, B-cell-depleted T cells, or PBMCs. The dataset comprised deeply sampled blood TCRbeta repertoires from subjects exposed to, actively infected with, or recovered from COVID-19. A freely available public database, intended as a resource for researchers studying the immune response to SARS-CoV-2, is where the repertoires were released. The samples were drawn from the first 160 participants of the ongoing ImmuneRACE study and from 1,200 or so subjects provided by 6 global collaborators. Nearly every sample came with metadata listing a de-identified subject ID, COVID-19 status, age in years and sex. Where available, HLA class I and class II types were obtained from metadata supplied by the sample provider rather than from assay-based typing. The research as a whole found: How much clinical and demographic metadata was included differed by source and by participant, and the metadata was provided uncurated.

The immunoSEQ Assay, a bias-controlled multiplex PCR, was used to amplify TCRbeta CDR3 regions from genomic DNA. Regarding the original processing steps: Nucleated cell counts per sample were estimated from amplification of reference gene primers within the assay. Sequence reads were collapsed and filtered to measure the absolute abundance of every unique TCRbeta CDR3 rearrangement. For each sample, productive Simpson clonality was calculated as the square root of Simpson's diversity index across productive rearrangements. TCRdb mirrors the immuneACCESS table, restricted to in-frame sequences. Some clones are absent from its copies; in checked studies, under half trace to an unresolved V gene, and the reason for the others is unknown. Clone size and V and J calls were adopted from that table, with D and trimming inferred from the DNA. This sample gives tens of thousands of clones in total; approximately 90% of them show up just once. More than 3% of the sample is in the top ten clones.

Trimming takes 4 bases from V and 0 bases from J, and the germline ends sit 18 bases apart. Inclusive of the bounding cysteine and phenylalanine, the CDR3 is 17 residues long. The read is trimmed to its CDR3 DNA, 51 bases read in frame from base 1. As encoded in the germline V gene, CDR1 is SGHRS while CDR2 is YFSETQ. About this clone itself: The antigen it binds to is not known. Base quality data are lacking; no much larger clone is found one base away.

Collaborating institutions collected whole blood in K2EDTA tubes following their own protocols. For TCRbeta analysis, collaborator samples were shipped as frozen whole blood, as isolated PBMCs, or as DNA extracted from either sample type. The chain employs TRBV5-1 and TRBJ2-3, with TRBD1 as a weak D call on 6 bases. The sample comprised peripheral blood. This TCR came from a man over 45 with acute or convalescent COVID-19. The CDR3 region: CASSLLTGIVSTDTQYF. In nucleotide form, the sequence is TGCGCCAGCAGCCTGTTGACAGGTATAGTGAGCACAGATACGCAGTATTTT.